This TCR beta chain originates from a study of T cell changes during pregnancy in multiple sclerosis. The germline CDR1 and CDR2 sequences are MDHEN and SYDVKM. The CDR3 is 17 residues long. The V segment lost 6 bases and the J segment 6 bases; nucleotides outside the gene matches: 17. TCRdb's copy holds only in-frame clones and misses some; the assay was immunoSEQ multiplex PCR. The sample contains 30,000 to 45,000 clones, around 94% of which appear only once. Source: peripheral blood, taken before pregnancy. The clonotype was recovered from a female donor with multiple sclerosis, enrolled in a pregnancy study. This sequence joins TRBV28 and TRBJ2-7; 10 bases are a match to TRBD2. The CDR3 nucleotides are TGTGCCAGCAGCCGAACTAGCGGGGTCGGGGGCGTCGGCGAGCAGTACTTC. Residues: CASSRTSGVGGVGEQYF. The full variable domain, with the rest looked up from reference TRBV28 and TRBJ2-7, is DVKVTQSSRYLVKRTGEKVFLECVQDMDHENMFWYRQDPGLGLRLIYFSYDVKMKEKGDIPEGYSVSREKKERFSLILESASTNQTSMYLCASSRTSGVGGVGEQYFGPGTRLTVT.